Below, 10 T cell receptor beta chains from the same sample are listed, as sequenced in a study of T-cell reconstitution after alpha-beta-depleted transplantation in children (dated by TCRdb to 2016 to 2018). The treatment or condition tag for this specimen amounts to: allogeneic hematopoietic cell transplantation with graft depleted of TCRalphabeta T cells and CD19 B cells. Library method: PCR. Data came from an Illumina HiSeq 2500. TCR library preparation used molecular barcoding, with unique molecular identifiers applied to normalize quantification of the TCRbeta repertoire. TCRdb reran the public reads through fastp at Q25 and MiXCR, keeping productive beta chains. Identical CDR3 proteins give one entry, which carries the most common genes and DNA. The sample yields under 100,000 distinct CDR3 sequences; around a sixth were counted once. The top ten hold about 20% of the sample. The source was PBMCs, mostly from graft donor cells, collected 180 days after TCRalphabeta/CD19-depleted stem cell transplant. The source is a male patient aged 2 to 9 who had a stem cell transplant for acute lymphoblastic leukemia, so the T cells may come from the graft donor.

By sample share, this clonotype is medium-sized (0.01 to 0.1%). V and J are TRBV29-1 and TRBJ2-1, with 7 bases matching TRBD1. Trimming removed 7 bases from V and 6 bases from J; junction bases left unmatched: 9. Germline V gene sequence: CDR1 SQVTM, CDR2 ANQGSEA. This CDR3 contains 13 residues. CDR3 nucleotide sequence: TGCAGCGCCCCGGTGGACAGGCTCAATGAGCAGTTCTTC. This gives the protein CSAPVDRLNEQFF.

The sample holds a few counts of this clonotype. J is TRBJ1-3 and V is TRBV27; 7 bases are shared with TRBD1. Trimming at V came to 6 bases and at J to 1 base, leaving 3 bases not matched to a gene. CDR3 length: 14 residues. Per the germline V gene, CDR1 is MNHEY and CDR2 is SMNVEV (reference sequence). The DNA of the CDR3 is TGTGCCAGCAGCGAGGGGGCTTCTGGAAACACCATATATTTT. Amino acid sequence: CASSEGASGNTIYF.

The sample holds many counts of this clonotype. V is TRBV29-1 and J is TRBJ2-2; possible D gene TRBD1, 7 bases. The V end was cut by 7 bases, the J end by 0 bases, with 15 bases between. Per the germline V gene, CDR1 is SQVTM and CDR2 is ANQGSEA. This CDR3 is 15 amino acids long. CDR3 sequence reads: CSAKPRGANTGELFF. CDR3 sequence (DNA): TGCAGCGCAAAACCCAGGGGGGCGAACACCGGGGAGCTGTTTTTT.

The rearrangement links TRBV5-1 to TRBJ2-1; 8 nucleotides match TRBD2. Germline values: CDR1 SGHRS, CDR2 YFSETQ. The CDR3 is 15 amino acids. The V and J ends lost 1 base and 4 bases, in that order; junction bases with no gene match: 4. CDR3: CASSLTRGGYNEQFF. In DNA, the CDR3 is TGCGCCAGCAGCTTGACACGGGGGGGGTACAATGAGCAGTTCTTC.

CDR3 loop: CASSSGYWVETQYF. CDR3 nucleotide sequence: TGTGCCAGCTCGAGCGGGTATTGGGTAGAGACCCAGTACTTC. This chain uses TRBV7-2 with TRBJ2-5; D is possibly TRBD2 (6 bases). CDR1 and CDR2 from the germline V gene are SGHTA and FQGNSA. Between the trimmed V and J ends, which lost 8 bases and 4 bases, there was a span of 17 bases. The CDR3 consists of 14 residues.

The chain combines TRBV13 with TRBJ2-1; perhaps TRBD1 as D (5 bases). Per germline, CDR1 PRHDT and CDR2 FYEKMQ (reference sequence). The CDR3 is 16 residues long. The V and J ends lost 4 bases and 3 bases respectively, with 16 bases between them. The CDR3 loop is CASSSFRTDSYNEQFF. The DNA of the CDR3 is TGTGCCAGCAGCTCCTTTCGGACCGACAGCTACAATGAGCAGTTCTTC.

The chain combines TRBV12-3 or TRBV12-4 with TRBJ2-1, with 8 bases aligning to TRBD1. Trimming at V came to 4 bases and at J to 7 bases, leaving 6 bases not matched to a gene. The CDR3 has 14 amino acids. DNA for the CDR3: TGTGCCAGCAGTTCCCCGGACAGGGAGAATGAGCAGTTCTTC. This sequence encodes CASSSPDRENEQFF.

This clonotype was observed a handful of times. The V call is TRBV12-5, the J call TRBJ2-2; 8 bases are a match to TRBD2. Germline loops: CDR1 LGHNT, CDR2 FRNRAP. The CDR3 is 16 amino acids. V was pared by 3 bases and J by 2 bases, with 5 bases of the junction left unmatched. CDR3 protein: CASGLNLAGNTGELFF. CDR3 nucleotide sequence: TGTGCTAGTGGTTTAAATCTAGCGGGCAACACCGGGGAGCTGTTTTTT.

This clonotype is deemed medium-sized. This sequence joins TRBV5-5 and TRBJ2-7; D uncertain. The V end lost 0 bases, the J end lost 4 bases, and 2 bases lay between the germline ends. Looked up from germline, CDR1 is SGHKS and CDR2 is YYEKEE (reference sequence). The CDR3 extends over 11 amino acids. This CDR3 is CASSLDYEQYF. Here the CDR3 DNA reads TGTGCCAGCAGCTTGGATTACGAGCAGTACTTC.

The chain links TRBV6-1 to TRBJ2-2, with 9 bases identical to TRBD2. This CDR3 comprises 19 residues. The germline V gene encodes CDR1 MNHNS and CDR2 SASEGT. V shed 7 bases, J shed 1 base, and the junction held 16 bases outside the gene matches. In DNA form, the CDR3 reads TGTGCCAGCACCCAACCCCTCCTCGCGGGGGGGGAGAACACCGGGGAGCTGTTTTTT. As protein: CASTQPLLAGGENTGELFF.